These 25 T cell receptor beta chains originate from one sample sequenced in a study of cytomegalovirus exposure and HLA in healthy donors. 13 Jbeta primers and 60 Vbeta primers were used for the PCR. Data came from immunoSEQ multiplex PCR; TCRdb stores just in-frame clones and leaves some out. This sample carries 170,000 or so clones, about 78% of them seen once, and the ten largest clones take 5.7%. Sequenced: PBMCs. All receptors come from a man aged 35 to 55 in good health and CMV-seronegative.

The CDR3 here is CASSSSGNTDTQYF. In nucleotides, the CDR3 is TGTGCCAGCTCAAGCAGCGGGAACACAGATACGCAGTATTTT. This chain links TRBV18 with TRBJ2-3; 7 bases line up with TRBD2. Trimming removed 5 bases from V and 2 bases from J; junction bases left unmatched: 4. The germline V gene has CDR1 KGHSH and CDR2 LQKENI. The CDR3 covers 14 residues.

The chain uses TRBV5-6 and TRBJ2-1; 14 bases agree with TRBD2. Trimming removed 4 bases from V and 4 bases from J; junction bases left unmatched: 4. This CDR3 is 16 amino acids long. Germline V gene data show CDR1 as SGHDT and CDR2 as YYEEEE. For the CDR3, the DNA is TGTGCCAGCAGCCTCCGGACTAGCGGGGGGTACAATGAGCAGTTCTTC. Amino acid sequence: CASSLRTSGGYNEQFF. The full variable domain, in which reference TRBV5-6 and TRBJ2-1 provide the parts outside the CDR3, is DAGVTQSPTHLIKTRGQQVTLRCSPKSGHDTVSWYQQALGQGPQFIFQYYEEEERQRGNFPDRFSGHQFPNYSSELNVNALLLGDSALYLCASSLRTSGGYNEQFFGPGTRLTVL.

The sample holds one count of this clone. The CDR3 DNA sequence: TGTGCCAGCAGCTGGACAGGGGGATACGAGCAGTACTTC. This encodes CASSWTGGYEQYF. The chain links TRBV7-8 to TRBJ2-7; 10 positions agree with TRBD1. V gave up 4 bases and J gave up 4 bases; unmatched junction bases: 1. Germline CDR1 and CDR2: SGHVS and FQNEAQ. This CDR3 contains 13 residues.

The genes are TRBV18 and TRBJ1-4, with D unresolved. The germline CDR1 and CDR2 sequences are KGHSH and LQKENI. This CDR3 contains 13 residues. V lost 6 bases and J 3 bases, leaving 8 bases between the germline ends. The CDR3 DNA sequence: TGTGCCAGCTCCCGGGGAGCTAATGAAAAACTGTTTTTT. The encoded protein is CASSRGANEKLFF. The full variable domain, in which reference TRBV18 and TRBJ1-4 provide the parts outside the CDR3, is NAGVMQNPRHLVRRRGQEARLRCSPMKGHSHVYWYRQLPEEGLKFMVYLQKENIIDESGMPKERFSAEFPKEGPSILRIQQVVRGDSAAYFCASSRGANEKLFFGSGTQLSVL.

This clone has more than one count but fewer than ten. As DNA, the CDR3 is TGTGCCAGCAGCTCCGATGGACAGGGAAACACTGAAGCTTTCTTT. Translation: CASSSDGQGNTEAFF. The V call is TRBV7-2, the J call TRBJ1-1; TRBD1 matches at 8 bases. The trim removed 4 bases at V and 2 bases at J, leaving 6 bases unmatched. The CDR3 is 15 residues long. Looked up from germline, CDR1 is SGHTA and CDR2 is FQGNSA.

The chain carries TRBV28 and TRBJ2-2; tentative D call: TRBD2 (6 bases). CDR3 length: 16 amino acids. Between the trimmed V and J ends, which lost 2 bases and 4 bases, there was a span of 14 bases. Germline V gives CDR1 MDHEN, CDR2 SYDVKM. In DNA form, the CDR3 reads TGTGCCAGCAGTTTAAGGGCGGGAAGTGGCACCGGGGAGCTGTTTTTT. This encodes CASSLRAGSGTGELFF.

This clone was picked up a small number of times. The chain uses TRBV4-3 and TRBJ2-3; D is unresolved. This CDR3 has 13 amino acids. V was shortened by 0 bases and J by 10 bases, with 11 bases between the two germline ends. The germline V gene encodes CDR1 LGHNA and CDR2 YSLEER. The CDR3 loop reads CASSQDRVGAQYF. For the CDR3, the DNA is TGCGCCAGCAGCCAAGATAGAGTAGGAGCGCAGTATTTT.

This chain uses TRBV10-1 with TRBJ1-1, with 7 nucleotides matching TRBD1. After removal of 6 bases from V and 7 bases from J, the junction contained 8 bases not matched to a gene. Per the germline V gene, CDR1 is WNHNN and CDR2 is SYGVQD (reference sequence). The CDR3 extends over 13 amino acids. Written as DNA, the CDR3 is TGCGCCAGCAGCCCCGACAGGGTGGGTGAAGCTTTCTTT. Its translation is CASSPDRVGEAFF.

The chain recombines TRBV6-6 with TRBJ1-5; no reliable D call. V shed 2 bases and J shed 1 base, with 12 bases lying between them. The CDR3 is made up of 16 amino acids. Germline loops: CDR1 MNHNY, CDR2 SVGAGI (reference sequence). The CDR3 bases are TGTGCCAGCAGTTACGGCGCCGGGAACAGCAATCAGCCCCAGCATTTT. Translated: CASSYGAGNSNQPQHF.

In DNA form, the CDR3 reads TGTGCCAGCAGCGCCCAGGGGGCCAAAAACATTCAGTACTTC. Its protein is CASSAQGAKNIQYF. The chain uses TRBV9 and TRBJ2-4; D perhaps matches TRBD1 (6 bases). Germline-derived CDR1 and CDR2 are SGDLS and YYNGEE. There are 14 residues in the CDR3. The V end was cut by 3 bases, the J end by 1 base, with 8 bases between.

The J gene is TRBJ2-2, the V gene TRBV5-8, with a tentative D call TRBD2 (6 bases). V lost 1 base and J lost 5, with 6 bases in between. The CDR3 extends over 13 amino acids. CDR1 SGHTS and CDR2 YDEGEE come from the germline V gene. CDR3 coding DNA: TGTGCCAGCAGCTTGCTAGCGACCGGGGAGCTGTTTTTT. Protein sequence: CASSLLATGELFF.

The V and J genes are TRBV5-1 and TRBJ1-2; D remains ambiguous. CDR3 length equals 12 residues. Germline assignment: CDR1 SGHRS and CDR2 YFSETQ. Trimming left V 0 bases short and J 8 bases short, with 8 bases between. CDR3 DNA sequence: TGCGCCAGCAGCTTGGAGTTCCGGGGCTACACCTTC. Amino acids: CASSLEFRGYTF.

The CDR3 spells CASSPNRGLNQPQHF. The CDR3 DNA is TGCGCCAGCAGCCCGAACAGGGGGCTGAATCAGCCCCAGCATTTT. The rearrangement links TRBV4-3 to TRBJ1-5, with TRBD1 matching 9 bases. The germline V gene has CDR1 LGHNA and CDR2 YSLEER. The CDR3 runs to 15 residues. V lost 4 bases and J lost 4; bases outside the gene matches: 5.

Here the CDR3 reads CASREDSRGYGYTF. DNA for the CDR3: TGTGCCAGCAGAGAGGACAGCCGGGGCTATGGCTACACCTTC. The chain carries TRBV25-1 and TRBJ1-2, with a tentative D call TRBD1 (6 bases). V lost 6 bases to trimming and J lost 4 bases, with 15 bases between them. The CDR3 sequence is 14 residues long. Looked up from germline, CDR1 is MGHDK and CDR2 is SYGVNS.

The chain links TRBV5-6 to TRBJ2-2; the D gene is possibly TRBD2 (6 bases). V was trimmed by 4 bases and J by 1 base, leaving 14 bases between them. CDR3 size: 16 residues. Germline loops: CDR1 SGHDT, CDR2 YYEEEE. The CDR3 loop is CASSPPSSENTGELFF. For the CDR3, the DNA is TGTGCCAGCAGCCCACCGTCTAGCGAGAACACCGGGGAGCTGTTTTTT.

V and J are TRBV7-8 and TRBJ1-5, with D maybe TRBD1 (5 bases). The CDR3 consists of 16 residues. The germline gives CDR1 SGHVS, CDR2 FQNEAQ. With 4 bases removed from V and 2 bases from J, the gap between germline ends came to 15 bases. For the CDR3, the DNA is TGTGCCAGCAGCTCCCCGGCGGGGGGGGGCAATCAGCCCCAGCATTTT. Translation: CASSSPAGGGNQPQHF.

The rearrangement uses TRBV30 and TRBJ1-5; D not resolved. Germline loops: CDR1 GTSNPN, CDR2 SVGIG (reference sequence). Trimming pared 1 base from V and 9 bases from J, leaving 13 bases between. The CDR3 has 13 amino acids. The CDR3 coding sequence is TGTGCCTGGAGTGGGCAGGCAGTGGGGCCCCAGCATTTT. Amino acid sequence: CAWSGQAVGPQHF.

The chain has TRBV9 and TRBJ1-1; no clear D gene. The V end was cut by 4 bases, the J end by 3 bases, with 10 bases between. The CDR3 contains 13 residues. CDR1 is SGDLS, CDR2 YYNGEE, per germline. As DNA, the CDR3 is TGTGCCAGCAGCACCCGACGGGACACTGAAGCTTTCTTT. Residues: CASSTRRDTEAFF.

The J gene is TRBJ2-7, the V gene TRBV30, with 10 bases lining up with TRBD2. V shed 1 base, J shed 0 bases, and the junction held 15 bases outside the gene matches. CDR3 length equals 19 residues. The germline V gene encodes CDR1 GTSNPN and CDR2 SVGIG (reference sequence). CDR3: CAWSGHGTSVNTYSYEQYF. CDR3 coding DNA: TGTGCCTGGAGTGGCCACGGGACTAGCGTCAACACCTACTCCTACGAGCAGTACTTC.

This chain uses TRBV7-8 with TRBJ2-3; D might be TRBD2 (6 bases). The CDR3 runs to 15 residues. The V end lost 7 bases, the J end lost 2 bases, and 16 bases lay between the germline ends. Germline-derived CDR1 and CDR2 are SGHVS and FQNEAQ. CDR3 coding DNA: TGTGCCAGCACTTTTACGGGGGAGCTCACAGATACGCAGTATTTT. Translating it yields CASTFTGELTDTQYF.

This clone has a single count. The chain carries TRBV10-1 and TRBJ1-2; possible D gene TRBD1, 6 bases. Trimming pared 2 bases from V and 3 bases from J, leaving 10 bases between. CDR1 is WNHNN and CDR2 is SYGVQD in the germline V gene (reference sequence). This CDR3 region has 14 residues. CDR3 sequence (DNA): TGCGCCAGCAGTGAGGTCAACAGGGACTATGGCTACACCTTC. Its translation: CASSEVNRDYGYTF.

This clone was counted a few times. V gene TRBV6-6 combines with J gene TRBJ2-1; D not resolved. Trimming pared 6 bases from V and 6 bases from J, leaving 6 bases between. CDR3 length: 11 amino acids. Germline CDR1 reads MNHNY; CDR2 reads SVGAGI (reference sequence). The CDR3 DNA is TGTGCCAGCAGGCTAGTCAATGAGCAGTTCTTC. Its protein is CASRLVNEQFF.

About this clone: It is unclear where the CDR3 begins or ends on the DNA, so no DNA is shown, and the CDR3 is as TCRdb lists it. The V gene is TRBV19, the J gene TRBJ2-3; the listed D gene, TRBD1, was not tested against the DNA. The CDR3 has 16 residues if both end residues are counted. Germline V gene lookup returns CDR1 LNHDA and CDR2 SQIVND (reference sequence). CDR3: CASSFGQGNSMDTQYF.

The gene calls are TRBV6-5 and TRBJ1-2, with 8 bases that match TRBD1. The CDR3 covers 15 residues. Germline V gene sequence: CDR1 MNHEY, CDR2 SVGAGI. Germline trimming cut 4 bases from V and 6 bases from J; bases unmatched to any gene: 10. For the CDR3, the DNA is TGTGCCAGCAGTTGGGCCGGACAGGGAGTAGATGGCTACACCTTC. It specifies CASSWAGQGVDGYTF.

V and J are TRBV25-1 and TRBJ2-7; 9 nucleotides match TRBD1. The germline CDR1 and CDR2 sequences are MGHDK and SYGVNS. J gave up 4 bases and V 5 bases, and 6 bases lay outside the gene matches. The CDR3 runs 14 residues. CDR3 protein: CASSRSGQGYEQYF. The CDR3 nucleotides read TGTGCCAGCAGTCGTTCGGGACAGGGTTACGAGCAGTACTTC.